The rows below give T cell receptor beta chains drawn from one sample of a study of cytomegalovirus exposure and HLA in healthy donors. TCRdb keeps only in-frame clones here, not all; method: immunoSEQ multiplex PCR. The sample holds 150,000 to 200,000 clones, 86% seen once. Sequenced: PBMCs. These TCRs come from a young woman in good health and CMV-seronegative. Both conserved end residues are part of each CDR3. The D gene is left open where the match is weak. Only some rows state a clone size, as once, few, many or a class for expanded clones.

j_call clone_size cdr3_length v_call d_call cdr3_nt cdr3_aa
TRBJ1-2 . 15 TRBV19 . TGTGCCAGTAGTCTCTCCCCAGGAAGATACAATGGCTACACCTTC CASSLSPGRYNGYTF
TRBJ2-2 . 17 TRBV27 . TGTGCCAGCAGCCATCTGGACAGACCATTGAACACCGGGGAGCTGTTTTTT CASSHLDRPLNTGELFF
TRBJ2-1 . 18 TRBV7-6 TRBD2 TGTGCCAGCAGCTTAGCCACTAAGCGGGAGGGTTTCGGGAGTGAGCAGTTCTTC CASSLATKREGFGSEQFF
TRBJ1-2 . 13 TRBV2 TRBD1 TGTGCCAGCAGTGGACAGGGTAACTATGGCTACACCTTC CASSGQGNYGYTF
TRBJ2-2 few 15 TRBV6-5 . TGTGCCAGCAGTTACTCGAACAGGAACACCGGGGAGCTGTTTTTT CASSYSNRNTGELFF
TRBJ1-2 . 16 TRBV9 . TGTGCCAGCAGCGTAGGAGGAGCGGAAGCTAACTATGGCTACACCTTC CASSVGGAEANYGYTF
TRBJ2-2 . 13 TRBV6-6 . TGTGCCAGCGGCCAGGGGCGCACCGGGGAGCTGTTTTTT CASGQGRTGELFF
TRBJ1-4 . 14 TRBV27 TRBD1 TGTGCCAGCAGTATACAGGGGATTAATGAAAAACTGTTTTTT CASSIQGINEKLFF
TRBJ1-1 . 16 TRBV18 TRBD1 TGTGCCAGCTCACCTGGGACAGGGATATCGAACACTGAAGCTTTCTTT CASSPGTGISNTEAFF
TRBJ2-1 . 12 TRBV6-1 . TGTGCCAGCAGTGAGCAGGGGTATGAGCAGTTCTTC CASSEQGYEQFF
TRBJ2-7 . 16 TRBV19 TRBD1 TGTGCCAGTAGTATCGTGGACAGGACCCCTTCCTACGAGCAGTACTTC CASSIVDRTPSYEQYF
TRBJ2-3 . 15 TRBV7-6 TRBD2 TGTGCCAGCAGCTTAGAGGGGACTAGAACAGATACGCAGTATTTT CASSLEGTRTDTQYF
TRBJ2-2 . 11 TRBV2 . TGTGCTCAGACGAACACCGGGGAGCTGTTTTTT CAQTNTGELFF
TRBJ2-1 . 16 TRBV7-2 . TGTGCCAGCAGCCGAGGGGGGAGGGAACCGTACAATGAGCAGTTCTTC CASSRGGREPYNEQFF
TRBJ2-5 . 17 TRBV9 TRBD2 TGTGCCAGCAGCGTAGCTCTAGCGGGCGAGGGGCAAGAGACCCAGTACTTC CASSVALAGEGQETQYF
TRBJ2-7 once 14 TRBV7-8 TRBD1 TGTGCCAGCATCCGGGACAGATACTCCTACGAGCAGTACTTC CASIRDRYSYEQYF
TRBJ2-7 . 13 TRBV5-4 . TGTGCCAGCAGCTTGGACAGACAAGACGAGCAGTACTTC CASSLDRQDEQYF
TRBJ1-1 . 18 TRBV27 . TGTGCCAGCAGTTTAGGGCGGGGGCCAATGGGGTTGAACACTGAAGCTTTCTTT CASSLGRGPMGLNTEAFF
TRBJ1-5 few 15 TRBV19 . TGTGCCAGTAGTATGAGGCGGGACCTCAATCAGCCCCAGCATTTT CASSMRRDLNQPQHF
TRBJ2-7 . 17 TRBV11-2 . TGTGCCAGCAGCTTAGCTAGAGGGGGAGGGGGTAAATACGAGCAGTACTTC CASSLARGGGGKYEQYF